This T cell receptor beta chain was captured in a study of cytomegalovirus exposure and HLA in healthy donors. Looking at the study overall: The approximately 120 million unique TCR beta sequences, from roughly 170 million T cells, were found by an earlier analysis.

Primers: 60 Vbeta forward and 13 Jbeta reverse. Clones were sequenced by immunoSEQ multiplex PCR, and TCRdb holds only the in-frame ones, with some missing. The profile shows under 150,000 clones, roughly 78% of them singletons. Germline V gene lookup returns CDR1 SGHTA and CDR2 FQGNSA. Trimming took off 1 base at V and 1 base at J, with 7 bases between the two ends. CDR3 size: 14 residues. This clonotype was sampled from a man aged 50-59 years in good health and CMV-seropositive. The gene calls are TRBV7-2 and TRBJ1-1; TRBD1 might be the D (6 bases). Sequenced sample: PBMCs. The CDR3 bases are TGTGCCAGCAGCTTAGAGGGACAGAACACTGAAGCTTTCTTT. It is translated as CASSLEGQNTEAFF.